Here is one T cell receptor beta chain with its context. The sample is drawn from a study of blood T cell repertoires in COVID-19. The method was immunoSEQ multiplex PCR; TCRdb's version includes in-frame clones alone and lacks a portion of them. This sample has fewer than 350,000 clones, with roughly 85% found just once. Germline V CDR1 and CDR2: GTSNPN, SVGIG (reference sequence). This CDR3 contains 14 residues. The J segment lost 0 bases and the V segment lost 8 bases, leaving 7 bases of the junction unmatched. Two consecutive negative NP/OP PCR tests, clearance, or resolved symptoms defined Cohort 3 recovery.

Input material: PBMCs or T cells enriched from blood (not recorded which). The V call is TRBV30, the J call TRBJ1-3, with 7 bases aligning to TRBD1. This TCR derives from a man between 25 and 39 years old who had recovered from COVID-19. CDR3 bases: TGTGCCAGAAAGGGACAGAACTCTGGAAACACCATATATTTT. It specifies CARKGQNSGNTIYF.